The 4 T cell receptor beta chains presented below share a single source sample, sequenced in a study of shared clonotypes between healthy human individuals. The protocol was immunoSEQ multiplex PCR, while the TCRdb copy is restricted to in-frame clones and leaves out a portion. The repertoire holds 550,000 to 750,000 clones, with approximately 90% as singletons. CD45RO-negative cells were positively selected for CCR7, leaving out terminally differentiated effector memory CD45RA+ cells. The sequenced sample was naive CD8+ T cells sorted from blood. The receptors shown here come from a man younger than 40 in good health.

On this clone: Other DNA sequences within the sample encode an identical CDR3. This chain links TRBV4-3 with TRBJ2-1; 7 bases line up with TRBD2. Trimming cost V 0 bases and J 1 base; bases outside gene matches: 3. Germline CDR1 is LGHNA and CDR2 is YSLEER. The CDR3 has 16 amino acids. The CDR3 loop is CASSQDRGGSYNEQFF. The CDR3 coding sequence is TGCGCCAGCAGCCAAGATAGGGGAGGGTCCTACAATGAGCAGTTCTTC.

The chain links TRBV2 to TRBJ1-5, with D possibly being TRBD1 (5 bases). The V gene lost 7 bases and the J gene lost 0 bases, with 19 bases spanning the gap. The germline V gene has CDR1 SNHLY and CDR2 FYNNEI. The CDR3 loop spans 17 amino acids. The CDR3 sequence is CASTGLQELYSNQPQHF. DNA of the CDR3: TGTGCCAGCACAGGTCTACAGGAGCTATATAGCAATCAGCCCCAGCATTTT.

The chain couples TRBV15 to TRBJ2-1; D remains unclear. The germline gives CDR1 LNHNV, CDR2 YYDKDF (reference sequence). Trimming stripped 0 bases from V and 5 bases from J, with 5 bases between. The CDR3 extends over 13 amino acids. In DNA, the CDR3 is TGTGCCACCAGCAGAGAACTGGACAATGAGCAGTTCTTC. Protein sequence: CATSRELDNEQFF. The full variable domain, in which reference TRBV15 and TRBJ2-1 provide the parts outside the CDR3, is DAMVIQNPRYQVTQFGKPVTLSCSQTLNHNVMYWYQQKSSQAPKLLFHYYDKDFNNEADTPDNFQSRRPNTSFCFLDIRSPGLGDTAMYLCATSRELDNEQFFGPGTRLTVL.

This clone appeared a single time. V gene TRBV28 combines with J gene TRBJ2-3; no reliable D call. V lost 2 bases, J lost 5 bases, and 17 bases lay in between. The germline V gene encodes CDR1 MDHEN and CDR2 SYDVKM. The CDR3 consists of 16 residues. The CDR3 DNA is TGTGCCAGCAGTTTAAATGGATGGGCGTCAGTAGATACGCAGTATTTT. Residues: CASSLNGWASVDTQYF.